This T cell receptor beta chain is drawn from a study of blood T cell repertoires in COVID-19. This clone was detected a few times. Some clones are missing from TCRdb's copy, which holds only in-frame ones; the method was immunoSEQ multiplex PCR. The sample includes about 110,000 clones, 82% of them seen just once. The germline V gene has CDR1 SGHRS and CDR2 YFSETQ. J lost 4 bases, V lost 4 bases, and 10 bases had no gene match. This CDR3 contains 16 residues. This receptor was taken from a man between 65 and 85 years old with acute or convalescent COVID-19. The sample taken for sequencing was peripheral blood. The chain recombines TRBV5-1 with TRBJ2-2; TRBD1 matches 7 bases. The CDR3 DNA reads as TGCGCCAGCAGCCCCCGGCCGGGACAGTTCACCGGGGAGCTGTTTTTT. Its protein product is CASSPRPGQFTGELFF. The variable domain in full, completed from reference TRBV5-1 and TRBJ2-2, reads KAGVTQTPRYLIKTRGQQVTLSCSPISGHRSVSWYQQTPGQGLQFLFEYFSETQRNKGNFPGRFSGRQFSNSRSEMNVSTLELGDSALYLCASSPRPGQFTGELFFGEGSRLTVL.